This T cell receptor beta chain comes out of a study of radiotherapy plus CTLA-4 blockade in lung cancer. Study at large: Disease control was present in 25% to 35% of patients, and objective responses in 18%.

CDR3 length: 12 residues. V lost 3 bases and J lost 4; bases outside the gene matches: 0. The germline CDR1 and CDR2 sequences are SQVTM and ANQGSEA. Turning to this clone: The antigen is not known.

Sequencing was performed with immunoSEQ multiplex PCR; in TCRdb, only in-frame clones are kept and a portion is missing. The sample has 75,000 to 95,000 clones, approximately 80% seen once. People whose metastatic non-small-cell lung cancer was chemo-refractory got focal radiation along with CTLA-4 blockade by ipilimumab. Findings and limits, study-wide: Radiotherapy was combined with ipilimumab, and tumor-derived TCR clones then expanded in blood. Increased serum interferon-beta after radiation also reportedly predicted response strongly.

Source: peripheral blood, taken from a patient treated with radiotherapy plus ipilimumab. The chain employs TRBV29-1 and TRBJ2-1; TRBD1 matches at 7 bases. This receptor was taken from a human donor with non-small cell lung cancer that progressed on radiotherapy plus ipilimumab. Here the CDR3 DNA reads TGCAGCGTTGACAGGGGGTACAATGAGCAGTTCTTC. Its translation is CSVDRGYNEQFF.